This is a list of T cell receptor beta chains from one sample in a study of sequential checkpoint blockade in melanoma. TCRdb's copy holds only in-frame clones and misses some; the assay was immunoSEQ multiplex PCR. The sample holds about 13,000 clones, 25% to 35% seen once. Sequenced here: tumor tissue (inferred from file names), sampled from a patient given nivolumab and ipilimumab in sequence. These receptors were collected from a human donor with melanoma. Each CDR3 is given with its conserved first and last residue. D genes are given only for firm matches. Clone size is stated in some rows and not others, as once, few, many or a class when expanded.

D	length	J	V	size	DNA	CDR3
NA	15	TRBJ1-1	TRBV5-1	medium-sized	TGCGCCAGCAGTTCGTCCCCTGGGGGTAACACTGAAGCTTTCTTT	CASSSSPGGNTEAFF
TRBD1	14	TRBJ1-5	TRBV28	few	TGTGCCAGCAGTCTACAGGGGGCGGTTCAGCCCCAGCATTTT	CASSLQGAVQPQHF
TRBD1	15	TRBJ1-2	TRBV5-1	NA	TGCGCCAGCAGCCACGGGACAGTGACCAACTATGGCTACACCTTC	CASSHGTVTNYGYTF
TRBD2	20	TRBJ2-3	TRBV15	NA	TGTGCCACCAGCAGTCCTAAGGGAACTAGCGGGAGGGTGGGTACAGATACGCAGTATTTT	CATSSPKGTSGRVGTDTQYF
TRBD1	20	TRBJ1-3	TRBV28	once	TGTGCCAGCAGTTTGATCGGGGCAGGGGGCGCTGGTTTGTTTGGAAACACCATATATTTT	CASSLIGAGGAGLFGNTIYF
TRBD1	15	TRBJ2-2	TRBV11-3	many	TGTGCCAGCAGCTGGACAGGGGGTGGCACCGGGGAGCTGTTTTTT	CASSWTGGGTGELFF
NA	16	TRBJ2-2	TRBV11-3	NA	TGTGCCAGCAGCCGGCAGGCGAGGGTAAACACCGGGGAGCTGTTTTTT	CASSRQARVNTGELFF
TRBD2	19	TRBJ2-7	TRBV6-8	NA	TGTGCCAGCATTTCACCCGTGGGGACTAGCGGGACCGCCCCCGACGAGCAGTACTTC	CASISPVGTSGTAPDEQYF
TRBD2	16	TRBJ2-3	TRBV5-1	NA	TGCGCCAGCACCATAAGACTAGCGGGAGGGCCAGATACGCAGTATTTT	CASTIRLAGGPDTQYF
TRBD1	15	TRBJ2-7	TRBV6-7	NA	TGTGCCAGCAGTCTTCGGGACAGCCCCTCCTACGAGCAGTACTTC	CASSLRDSPSYEQYF
NA	13	TRBJ2-7	TRBV29-1	NA	TGCAGCACACTCTCACCGGACTCCTACGAGCAGTACTTC	CSTLSPDSYEQYF
TRBD2	13	TRBJ2-5	TRBV29-1	NA	TGCAGCGGCCCGGGACTAGCGGGAGAGACCCAGTACTTC	CSGPGLAGETQYF
NA	15	TRBJ1-2	TRBV28	NA	TGTGCCAGCAGTTTACCGGCCAGAAGTGGAGATGGCTACACCTTC	CASSLPARSGDGYTF
NA	15	TRBJ2-1	TRBV6-8	NA	TGTGCCAGCAGTCCAAACCGGGACGTATACAATGAGCAGTTCTTC	CASSPNRDVYNEQFF
TRBD2	14	TRBJ2-1	TRBV5-1	NA	TGCGCCAGCAGAGGGACTAGCGGGGTCAATGAGCAGTTCTTC	CASRGTSGVNEQFF
TRBD2	15	TRBJ2-3	TRBV19	NA	TGTGCCAGTAGTTCTAGCGGAACAAGCACAGATACGCAGTATTTT	CASSSSGTSTDTQYF
NA	14	TRBJ2-3	TRBV6-8	few	TGTGCCAGCAGTCCGAGGGAGTACACAGATACGCAGTATTTT	CASSPREYTDTQYF
TRBD1	14	TRBJ1-1	TRBV12-5	NA	TGTGCTAGTGCCTACCCCGACAGGGGCACTGAAGCTTTCTTT	CASAYPDRGTEAFF
NA	20	TRBJ2-7	TRBV28	few	TGTGCCAGCAGCTTCCAGCAGGGGACACCGAAACTTGACTGGGTATACGAGCAGTACTTC	CASSFQQGTPKLDWVYEQYF
NA	15	TRBJ1-1	TRBV5-1	once	TGCGCCAGCAGCACCGACAACCGACGGAACACTGAAGCTTTCTTT	CASSTDNRRNTEAFF
NA	15	TRBJ2-2	TRBV11-3	few	TGTGCCAGCAGCTTAGGGCAGGCTTCCGGAGGGGAGCTGTTTTTT	CASSLGQASGGELFF
NA	15	TRBJ2-7	TRBV15	NA	TGTGCCACCAGCAGAGACCGGGGCCCCGGTTACGAGCAGTACTTC	CATSRDRGPGYEQYF
TRBD2	14	TRBJ2-7	TRBV19	NA	TGTGCCAGTAGTATAGCGCCTAGCGGGTACGAGCAGTACTTC	CASSIAPSGYEQYF
TRBD2	17	TRBJ2-1	TRBV15	once	TGTGCCACCAGCAGCCCCGGGGTAGCGGGTGGGGTGGGTGAGCAGTTCTTC	CATSSPGVAGGVGEQFF
TRBD1	13	TRBJ1-5	TRBV19	NA	TGTGCCAGCGCTACAGGGGGTGACAAGCCCCAGCATTTT	CASATGGDKPQHF
NA	14	TRBJ2-3	TRBV9	few	TGTGCCAGCAGCGATGGACTGGCCGCAGATACGCAGTATTTT	CASSDGLAADTQYF
TRBD2	14	TRBJ2-7	TRBV11-3	medium-sized	TGTGCCAGCAGCCCCAGACTAGCGGGACGCGAGCAGTACTTC	CASSPRLAGREQYF
NA	17	TRBJ2-2	TRBV6-8	few	TGTGCCAGCAGTTACGAAACAGGCCCTCCTTACACCGGGGAGCTGTTTTTT	CASSYETGPPYTGELFF
NA	15	TRBJ2-4	TRBV19	NA	TGTGCCAGTAGTATAGATCCGGGTATGAGGAACATTCAGTACTTC	CASSIDPGMRNIQYF
NA	13	TRBJ1-2	TRBV28	few	TGTGCCAGCAGTCCTGGACAGCGCTATGGCTACACCTTC	CASSPGQRYGYTF
TRBD1	14	TRBJ1-5	TRBV11-3	few	TGTGCCAGCAGCTGGGGACAGAGGGATCAGCCCCAGCATTTT	CASSWGQRDQPQHF
TRBD2	16	TRBJ2-7	TRBV7-1	NA	TGTGCCAGCAGCTTAGGAACCGGGACTAGCGGCTACGAGCAGTACTTC	CASSLGTGTSGYEQYF
TRBD2	16	TRBJ2-7	TRBV14	once	TGTGCCAGCAGCCAAGGCCGGGCTAGCGGGAGATACGAGCAGTACTTC	CASSQGRASGRYEQYF
TRBD1	17	TRBJ1-1	TRBV18	NA	TGTGCCAGCTCACCTTGGGGACAGGCATCGTTGAACACTGAAGCTTTCTTT	CASSPWGQASLNTEAFF
TRBD2	16	TRBJ2-3	TRBV11-3	medium-sized	TGTGCCAGCAGCTTAAAACTAGCGGGAGTCACAGATACGCAGTATTTT	CASSLKLAGVTDTQYF
TRBD2	16	TRBJ2-3	TRBV14	NA	TGTGCCAGCAGCCAAGCGGGTAGCGGGAAGGCAGATACGCAGTATTTT	CASSQAGSGKADTQYF
NA	15	TRBJ1-4	TRBV15	NA	TGTGCCACCAGCAGAGAACGGCATGGAGGAGGAAAACTGTTTTTT	CATSRERHGGGKLFF
TRBD1	14	TRBJ1-1	TRBV11-3	many	TGTGCCAGCAGCTTAGGACAGGGGAACACTGAAGCTTTCTTT	CASSLGQGNTEAFF
NA	13	TRBJ2-1	TRBV29-1	NA	TGCAGCGTTGAAGAGGGGGCCTACAATGAGCAGTTCTTC	CSVEEGAYNEQFF
TRBD2	16	TRBJ2-2	TRBV29-1	few	TGCAGCGTCTCAGCGGGACGTACTTCGAACACCGGGGAGCTGTTTTTT	CSVSAGRTSNTGELFF
TRBD1	15	TRBJ2-2	TRBV10-2	NA	TGCGCCAGCAGGCAGGGGGCGCGAGGCACCGGGGAGCTGTTTTTT	CASRQGARGTGELFF
NA	17	TRBJ2-1	TRBV28	once	TGTGCCAGCAGTTTATGGGCTGACAGGCAGAGGTCCAATGAGCAGTTCTTC	CASSLWADRQRSNEQFF
TRBD1	17	TRBJ2-6	TRBV28	few	TGTGCCAGCAGTCCCCGACAGGGAATTACAGGGGCCAACGTCCTGACTTTC	CASSPRQGITGANVLTF
NA	15	TRBJ2-1	TRBV11-3	many	TGTGCCAGCAGCTTAGAGGCTAGCGACTACAATGAGCAGTTCTTC	CASSLEASDYNEQFF
NA	15	TRBJ2-1	TRBV9	few	TGTGCCAGCAGCTCTGGTATATCACCTTACAATGAGCAGTTCTTC	CASSSGISPYNEQFF
TRBD2	13	TRBJ2-3	TRBV9	few	TGTGCCAGCAGTCCCGCGGGAGTAGATACGCAGTATTTT	CASSPAGVDTQYF